The source of this T cell receptor (beta chain) is a study of human T cells and chemical hapten exposure. This clonotype has a handful of counts. Time point specified: patch test 1, 2 weeks after DPC sensitization. The treatment is: therapeutic diphenylcyclopropenone sensitization with weekly scalp DPC. Trimming pared 3 bases from V and 5 bases from J, leaving 10 bases between. The CDR3 covers 12 residues. Germline CDR1 and CDR2: SQVTM and ANQGSEA. TCRdb called the RACE reads again in MiXCR, with one record for every CDR3 protein. The data show some 350,000 distinct CDR3 sequences, about 7% seen once. The sample in question was whole blood, obtained in connection with sensitization to the hapten diphenylcyclopropenone (DPC). The chain joins TRBV29-1 to TRBJ1-1, with TRBD1 as a possible D gene (6 bases). This receptor was taken from a woman between 18 and 30 years old with alopecia areata. Some clones in this sample may be carry-over from other donors' samples. The DNA for the CDR3 is TGCAGCGTTGAGGGTCAGGGGACTGAAGCTTTCTTT. Residues: CSVEGQGTEAFF.